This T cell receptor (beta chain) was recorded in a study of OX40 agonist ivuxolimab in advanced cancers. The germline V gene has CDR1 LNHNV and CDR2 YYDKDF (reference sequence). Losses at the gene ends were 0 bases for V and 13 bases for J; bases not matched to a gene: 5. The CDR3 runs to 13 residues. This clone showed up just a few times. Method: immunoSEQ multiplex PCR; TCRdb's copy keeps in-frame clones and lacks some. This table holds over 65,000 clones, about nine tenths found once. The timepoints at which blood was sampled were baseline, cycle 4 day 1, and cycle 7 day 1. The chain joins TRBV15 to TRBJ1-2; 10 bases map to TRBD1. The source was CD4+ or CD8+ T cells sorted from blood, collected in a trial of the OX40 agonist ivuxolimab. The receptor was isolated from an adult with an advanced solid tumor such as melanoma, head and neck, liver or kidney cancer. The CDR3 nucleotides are TGTGCCACCAGCAGAGATAGACAGGGGGCCTTCACCTTC. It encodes CATSRDRQGAFTF.